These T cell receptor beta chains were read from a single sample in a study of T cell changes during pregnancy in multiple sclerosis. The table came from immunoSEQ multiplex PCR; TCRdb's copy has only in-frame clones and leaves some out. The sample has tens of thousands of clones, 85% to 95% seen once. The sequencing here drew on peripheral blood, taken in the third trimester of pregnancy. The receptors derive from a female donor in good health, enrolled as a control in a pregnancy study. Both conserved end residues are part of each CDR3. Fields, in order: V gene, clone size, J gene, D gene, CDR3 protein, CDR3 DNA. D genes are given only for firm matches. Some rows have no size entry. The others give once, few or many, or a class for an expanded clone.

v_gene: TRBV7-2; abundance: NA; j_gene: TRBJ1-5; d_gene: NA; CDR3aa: CASSFTGSYQPQHF; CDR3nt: TGTGCCAGCAGCTTTACAGGGTCTTATCAGCCCCAGCATTTT
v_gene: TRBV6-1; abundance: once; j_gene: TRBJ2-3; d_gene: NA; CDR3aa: CASISIYTDTQYF; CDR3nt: TGTGCCAGCATTAGCATATACACAGATACGCAGTATTTT
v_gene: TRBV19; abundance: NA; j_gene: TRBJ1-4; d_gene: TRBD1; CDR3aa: CASSSRTGSEKLFF; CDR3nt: TGTGCCAGTAGTTCCCGGACAGGGTCTGAAAAACTGTTTTTT
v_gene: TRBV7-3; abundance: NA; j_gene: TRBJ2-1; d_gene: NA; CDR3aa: CASSSSDLSGQFF; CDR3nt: TGTGCCAGCAGCTCATCCGACCTGTCAGGGCAGTTCTTC
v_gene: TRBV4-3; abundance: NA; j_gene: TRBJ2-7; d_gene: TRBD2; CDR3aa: CASSKAIVAGSSYEQYF; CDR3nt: TGCGCCAGCAGCAAAGCAATAGTAGCGGGGAGCTCCTACGAGCAGTACTTC
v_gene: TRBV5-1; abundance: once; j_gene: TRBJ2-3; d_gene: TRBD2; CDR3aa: CASTPRAGRDTQYF; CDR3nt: TGCGCCAGCACCCCCAGAGCGGGGAGGGATACGCAGTATTTT
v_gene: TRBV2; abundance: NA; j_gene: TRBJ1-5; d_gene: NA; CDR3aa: CASSHRQGGLSNQPQHF; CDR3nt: TGTGCCAGCAGCCACAGGCAAGGGGGTTTGAGCAATCAGCCCCAGCATTTT
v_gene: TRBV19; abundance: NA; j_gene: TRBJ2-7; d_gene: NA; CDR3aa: CASSNRDNSYEQYF; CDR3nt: TGTGCCAGTTCTAACCGGGACAACTCCTACGAGCAGTACTTC
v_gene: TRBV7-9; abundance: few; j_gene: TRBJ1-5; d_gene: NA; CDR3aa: CASSQDTIDQPQHF; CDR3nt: TGTGCCAGCAGCCAGGACACTATCGATCAGCCCCAGCATTTT
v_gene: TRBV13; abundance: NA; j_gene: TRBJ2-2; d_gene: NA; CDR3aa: CASSPVEAWNTGELFF; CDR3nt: TGTGCCAGCAGTCCCGTTGAGGCGTGGAACACCGGGGAGCTGTTTTTT
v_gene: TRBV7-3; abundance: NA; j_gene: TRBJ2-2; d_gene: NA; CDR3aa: CASSQGTGELFF; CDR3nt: TGTGCCAGCAGTCAGGGTACCGGGGAGCTGTTTTTT
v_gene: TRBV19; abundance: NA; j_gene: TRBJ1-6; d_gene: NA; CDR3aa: CASSIKAGVGSPLHF; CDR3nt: TGTGCCAGTAGTATAAAGGCAGGGGTAGGTTCACCCCTCCACTTT
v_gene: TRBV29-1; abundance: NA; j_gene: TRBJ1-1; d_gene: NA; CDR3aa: CSVEWGVETEAFF; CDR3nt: TGCAGCGTTGAATGGGGGGTAGAAACTGAAGCTTTCTTT
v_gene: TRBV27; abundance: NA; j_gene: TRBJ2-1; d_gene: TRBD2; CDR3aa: CASSLGRGGREQFF; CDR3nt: TGTGCCAGCAGTTTGGGGCGGGGGGGCAGGGAGCAGTTCTTC
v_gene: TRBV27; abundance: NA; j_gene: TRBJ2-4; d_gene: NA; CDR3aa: CASSLGGAGNIQYF; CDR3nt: TGTGCCAGCAGCCTGGGGGGGGCCGGGAACATTCAGTACTTC
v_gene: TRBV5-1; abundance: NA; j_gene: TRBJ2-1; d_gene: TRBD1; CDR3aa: CASSSTGSNRKYEQFF; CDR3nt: TGCGCCAGCAGCTCGACAGGGAGCAATAGGAAGTATGAGCAGTTCTTC
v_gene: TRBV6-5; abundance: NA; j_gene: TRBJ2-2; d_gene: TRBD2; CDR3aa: CASSFTGGGLFF; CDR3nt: TGTGCCAGCAGTTTTACGGGAGGGGGGCTGTTTTTT
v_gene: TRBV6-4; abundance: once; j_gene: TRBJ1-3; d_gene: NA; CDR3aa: CASSVRDSPGGNTIYF; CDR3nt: TGTGCCAGCAGTGTCAGAGACAGCCCGGGTGGAAACACCATATATTTT
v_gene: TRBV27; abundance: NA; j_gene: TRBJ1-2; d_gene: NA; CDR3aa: CASSLTVAGGGNGYTF; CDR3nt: TGTGCCAGCAGTTTAACCGTGGCAGGCGGAGGAAATGGCTACACCTTC
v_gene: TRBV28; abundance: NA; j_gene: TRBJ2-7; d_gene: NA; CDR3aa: CASSLFVDEQYF; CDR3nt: TGTGCCAGCAGTTTATTCGTCGACGAGCAGTACTTC
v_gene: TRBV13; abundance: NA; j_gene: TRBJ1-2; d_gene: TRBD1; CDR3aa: CASTRQGSTAGWGYTF; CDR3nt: TGTGCCAGCACACGACAGGGGTCGACGGCGGGTTGGGGCTACACCTTC
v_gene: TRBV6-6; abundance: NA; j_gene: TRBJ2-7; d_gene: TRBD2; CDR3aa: CASKERGSYEQYF; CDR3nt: TGTGCCAGCAAGGAGCGGGGCTCCTACGAGCAGTACTTC
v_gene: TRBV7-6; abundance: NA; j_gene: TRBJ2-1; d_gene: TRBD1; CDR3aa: CASSLMTGLSYNEQFF; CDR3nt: TGTGCCAGCAGCTTGATGACAGGGCTATCCTACAATGAGCAGTTCTTC
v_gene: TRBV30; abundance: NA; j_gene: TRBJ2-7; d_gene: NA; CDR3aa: CAWSPGINYEQYF; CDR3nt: TGTGCCTGGAGCCCCGGGATCAACTACGAGCAGTACTTC
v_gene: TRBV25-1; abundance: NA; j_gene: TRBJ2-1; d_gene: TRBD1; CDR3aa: CASSEYRQGARNEQFF; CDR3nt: TGTGCCAGCAGTGAATACCGACAGGGGGCGAGGAATGAGCAGTTCTTC
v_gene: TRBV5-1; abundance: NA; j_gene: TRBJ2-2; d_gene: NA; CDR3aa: CASSFSGHGPVRTGELFF; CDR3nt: TGCGCCAGCAGCTTCTCGGGACATGGTCCCGTACGCACCGGGGAGCTGTTTTTT
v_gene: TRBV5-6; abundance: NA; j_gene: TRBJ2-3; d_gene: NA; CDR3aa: CASRPTGTLSTDTQYF; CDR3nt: TGTGCCAGCAGACCTACCGGGACACTAAGCACAGATACGCAGTATTTT
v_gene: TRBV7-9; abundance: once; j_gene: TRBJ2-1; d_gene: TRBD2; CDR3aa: CASSSGGQGIWNEQFF; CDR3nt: TGTGCCAGCAGCTCGGGGGGTCAAGGAATTTGGAATGAGCAGTTCTTC
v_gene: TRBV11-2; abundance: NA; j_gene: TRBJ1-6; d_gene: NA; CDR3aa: CASSTDRNSPLHF; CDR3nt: TGTGCCAGCAGCACAGACAGAAATTCACCCCTCCACTTT
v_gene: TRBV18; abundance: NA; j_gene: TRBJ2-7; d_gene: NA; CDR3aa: CAAAHREKGEQYF; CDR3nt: TGTGCCGCGGCCCACAGGGAGAAAGGGGAGCAGTACTTC
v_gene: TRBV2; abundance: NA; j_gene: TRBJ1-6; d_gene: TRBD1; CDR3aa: CASSGDRESYNSPLHF; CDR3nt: TGTGCCAGCAGTGGGGACAGGGAATCCTATAATTCACCCCTCCACTTT
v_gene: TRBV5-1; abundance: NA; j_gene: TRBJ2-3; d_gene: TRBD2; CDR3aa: CASSLVASGGTDTQYF; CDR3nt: TGCGCCAGCAGCTTGGTGGCTAGCGGGGGCACAGATACGCAGTATTTT
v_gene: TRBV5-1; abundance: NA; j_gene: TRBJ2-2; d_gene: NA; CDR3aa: CASSVAPGELFF; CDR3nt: TGCGCCAGCAGCGTAGCCCCCGGGGAGCTGTTTTTT
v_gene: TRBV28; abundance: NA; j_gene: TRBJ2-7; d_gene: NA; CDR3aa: CASRRTGNYEQYF; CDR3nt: TGTGCCAGCAGGCGGACCGGGAACTACGAGCAGTACTTC
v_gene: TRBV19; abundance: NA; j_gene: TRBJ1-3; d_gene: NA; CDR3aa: CASSPRLRSGNTIYF; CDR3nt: TGTGCCAGTAGTCCGCGGCTCCGCTCTGGAAACACCATATATTTT
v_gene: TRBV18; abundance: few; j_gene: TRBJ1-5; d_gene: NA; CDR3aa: CASSPVPGQPQHF; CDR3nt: TGTGCCAGCTCCCCCGTCCCGGGGCAGCCCCAGCATTTT
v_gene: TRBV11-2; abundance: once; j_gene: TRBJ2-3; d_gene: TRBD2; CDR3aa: CASSQGGSGALGDTQYF; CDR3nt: TGTGCCAGCAGCCAGGGTGGTAGCGGGGCCCTAGGAGATACGCAGTATTTT
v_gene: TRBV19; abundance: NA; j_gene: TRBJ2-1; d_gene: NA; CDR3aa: CASSISGGDEQFF; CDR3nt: TGTGCCAGTAGTATAAGCGGTGGGGATGAGCAGTTCTTC
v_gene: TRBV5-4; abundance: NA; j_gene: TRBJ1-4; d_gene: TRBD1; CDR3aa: CASSPNRGIDEKLFF; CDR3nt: TGTGCCAGCAGCCCAAACAGGGGTATTGATGAAAAACTGTTTTTT
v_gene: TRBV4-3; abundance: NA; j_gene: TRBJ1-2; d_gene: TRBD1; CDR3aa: CASSSGQGTYGYTF; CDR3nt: TGCGCCAGCAGCTCCGGACAGGGGACGTATGGCTACACCTTC
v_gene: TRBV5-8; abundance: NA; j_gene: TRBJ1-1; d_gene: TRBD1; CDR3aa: CASSTRTGGSNTEAFF; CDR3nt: TGTGCCAGCAGTACCAGGACAGGGGGTTCGAACACTGAAGCTTTCTTT
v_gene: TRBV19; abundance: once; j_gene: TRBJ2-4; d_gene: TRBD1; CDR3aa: CASSPSDFGQGYF; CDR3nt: TGTGCCAGTAGTCCTTCCGATTTCGGACAGGGCTACTTC
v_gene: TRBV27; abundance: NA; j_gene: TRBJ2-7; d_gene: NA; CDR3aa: CASSSKTARAYEQYF; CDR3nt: TGTGCCAGCAGTTCCAAGACAGCCCGGGCCTACGAGCAGTACTTC
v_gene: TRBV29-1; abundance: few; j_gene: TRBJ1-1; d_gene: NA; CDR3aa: CSVERGAPEAFF; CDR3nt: TGCAGCGTTGAACGTGGGGCCCCTGAAGCTTTCTTT
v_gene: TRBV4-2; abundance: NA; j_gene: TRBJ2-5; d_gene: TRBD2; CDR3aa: CASSQDRGSGRALETQYF; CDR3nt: TGTGCCAGCAGCCAAGATCGGGGAAGCGGGAGGGCCTTAGAGACCCAGTACTTC
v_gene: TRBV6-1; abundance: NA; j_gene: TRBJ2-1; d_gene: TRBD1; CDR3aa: CASFETGWLDEQFF; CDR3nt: TGTGCCAGCTTTGAGACAGGGTGGTTGGATGAGCAGTTCTTC
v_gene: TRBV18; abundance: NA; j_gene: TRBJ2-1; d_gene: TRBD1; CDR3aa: CASSPLETGLSEQFF; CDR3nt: TGTGCCAGCTCACCATTGGAGACAGGGCTTAGTGAGCAGTTCTTC
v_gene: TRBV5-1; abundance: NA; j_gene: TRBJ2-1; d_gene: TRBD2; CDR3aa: CASSLDRGSSYNEQFF; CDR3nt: TGCGCCAGCAGCTTGGATCGCGGGAGCTCCTACAATGAGCAGTTCTTC
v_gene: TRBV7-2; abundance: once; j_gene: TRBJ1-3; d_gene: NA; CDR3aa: CASSQGLGNTIYF; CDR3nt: TGTGCCAGCAGCCAGGGTCTTGGAAACACCATATATTTT
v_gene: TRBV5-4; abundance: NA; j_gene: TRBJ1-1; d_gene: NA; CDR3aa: CASSYAPGTQNTEAFF; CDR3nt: TGTGCCAGCAGCTACGCCCCCGGGACACAGAACACTGAAGCTTTCTTT
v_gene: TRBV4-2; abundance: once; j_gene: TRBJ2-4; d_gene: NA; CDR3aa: CASSQEARGPKNIQYF; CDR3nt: TGTGCCAGCAGCCAAGAGGCCCGGGGTCCCAAAAACATTCAGTACTTC
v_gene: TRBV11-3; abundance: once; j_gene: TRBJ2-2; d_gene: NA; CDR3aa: CASDETRPNTGELFF; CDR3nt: TGTGCCAGCGACGAAACGCGGCCGAACACCGGGGAGCTGTTTTTT
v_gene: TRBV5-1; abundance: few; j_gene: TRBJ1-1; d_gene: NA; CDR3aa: CASSAHQGNTEAFF; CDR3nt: TGCGCCAGCAGCGCGCATCAGGGGAACACTGAAGCTTTCTTT
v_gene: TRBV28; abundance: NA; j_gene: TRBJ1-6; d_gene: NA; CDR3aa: CASSLFWGRGISNSPLHF; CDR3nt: TGTGCCAGCAGTTTATTTTGGGGCAGGGGAATTAGTAATTCACCCCTCCACTTT